The rows below give T cell receptor beta chains drawn from one sample of a study of blood T cell repertoires in COVID-19. The assay was immunoSEQ multiplex PCR, and TCRdb's table has in-frame clones only and misses some. The repertoire has about 200,000 clones, 85% to 90% of them found once; the top ten carry 3.5% to 5%. Sequenced sample: peripheral blood. Receptors originate from a man in his fifties or sixties with acute or convalescent COVID-19. Both conserved end residues are part of each CDR3. The D gene is left open where the match is weak. Not every row has a clone size; where given, it reads once, few, many or a size class.

TRBJ1-2,-,TRBV12-3/TRBV12-4,-,TGTGCCAGCCGTCTTGGGAGGTTGGGAGGCTACACCTTC,CASRLGRLGGYTF
TRBJ1-1,-,TRBV5-1,-,TGCGCCAGCAGCTTGGCGGAGACTGAAGCTTTCTTT,CASSLAETEAFF
TRBJ2-5,TRBD1,TRBV7-2,-,TGTGCCAGCAGCGCTCGGGACCGCCACGACAGGGCCCAGTACTTC,CASSARDRHDRAQYF
TRBJ2-1,TRBD2,TRBV7-2,once,TGTGCCAGCAGCCAACCTAGCGGGGGGTTTAATGAGCAGTTCTTC,CASSQPSGGFNEQFF
TRBJ1-5,TRBD1,TRBV5-8,-,TGTGCCAGCAGCCCTGGGACAGAATTCAATCAGCCCCAGCATTTT,CASSPGTEFNQPQHF
TRBJ2-3,-,TRBV6-5,-,TGTGCCAGCAGTTATAGCGGCCAGGGTGAAGATACGCAGTATTTT,CASSYSGQGEDTQYF
TRBJ1-3,-,TRBV7-3,-,TGTGCCAGCCATTTGTCCAGGGGAGCTAGCGGAAACACCATATATTTT,CASHLSRGASGNTIYF
TRBJ1-4,-,TRBV2,once,TGTGCCAGCAGTCGGGCCCGGGCGGGGGTAACTAATGAAAAACTGTTTTTT,CASSRARAGVTNEKLFF
TRBJ1-6,-,TRBV2,-,TGTGCCAGCAGTGATGAGGGCAGCTATAATTCACCCCTCCACTTT,CASSDEGSYNSPLHF
TRBJ2-2,-,TRBV2,-,TGTGCCAGCAGTGAAACAGGGACCGGGGAGCTGTTTTTT,CASSETGTGELFF
TRBJ2-1,TRBD2,TRBV6-1,-,TGTGCCAGCAGTGGACTAGCGGGGTCTTACGGGAATGAGCAGTTCTTC,CASSGLAGSYGNEQFF
TRBJ1-1,TRBD1,TRBV7-9,-,TGTGCCACTAACGGTAGAGGGACAGGGGTGGAAACTGAAGCTTTCTTT,CATNGRGTGVETEAFF
TRBJ2-7,-,TRBV5-4,once,TGTGCCAGCAGCCCGGCGGGGCGACAAATCTCCTACGAGCAGTACTTC,CASSPAGRQISYEQYF
TRBJ2-1,TRBD1,TRBV19,few,TGTGCCAGTAGTATGGGACAGGGGCGGCTCAATGAGCAGTTCTTC,CASSMGQGRLNEQFF
TRBJ2-7,-,TRBV18,few,TGTGCCAGCTCCCCGCAGGGGAATTTGGTTGACGAGCAGTACTTC,CASSPQGNLVDEQYF
TRBJ1-2,TRBD1,TRBV7-2,-,TGTGCCAGCAGCTTAGTTGGGACAGGTTATGGCTACACCTTC,CASSLVGTGYGYTF
TRBJ2-7,-,TRBV20-1,-,TGCAGTGCTAGCGGAGCCTACGAGCAGTACTTC,CSASGAYEQYF
TRBJ1-4,-,TRBV11-2,-,TGTGCCAGCAGCTTAGGGCAGGGCAGTGAAAAACTGTTTTTT,CASSLGQGSEKLFF
TRBJ2-7,TRBD1,TRBV6-5,-,TGTGCCAGCAGCCGGGACAGTGCCTACGAGCAGTACTTC,CASSRDSAYEQYF
TRBJ2-2,TRBD1,TRBV18,-,TGTGCCAGCTCACCGGACAGGGGGGACACCGGGGAGCTGTTTTTT,CASSPDRGDTGELFF
TRBJ1-1,-,TRBV18,-,TGTGCCAGCTCACCACGCCCGGGTGACACTGAAGCTTTCTTT,CASSPRPGDTEAFF
TRBJ2-5,TRBD2,TRBV18,-,TGTGCCAGCTCACCACTTACGCGGGGGGAAGAGACCCAGTACTTC,CASSPLTRGEETQYF
TRBJ1-6,-,TRBV7-2,-,TGTGCCAGCAGCTTGGAAACCACAGGGTTAGGTTCACCCCTCCACTTT,CASSLETTGLGSPLHF
TRBJ1-2,TRBD1,TRBV7-9,-,TGTGCCAGCAGCTTACGACAGGGGGCGCTGGACTATGGCTACACCTTC,CASSLRQGALDYGYTF
TRBJ2-6,TRBD1,TRBV6-1,-,TGTGCCAGCAGTGACGACAGGGTGGGGTCTTCTGGGGCCAACGTCCTGACTTTC,CASSDDRVGSSGANVLTF
TRBJ2-3,-,TRBV6-2/TRBV6-3,-,TGTGCCAGCACCCCGCAGAGGCTGGCGGCAGATACGCAGTATTTT,CASTPQRLAADTQYF
TRBJ1-6,-,TRBV5-5,-,TGTGCCAGCAGCCGACAACCAGGGGCCCCCTATAATTCACCCCTCCACTTT,CASSRQPGAPYNSPLHF
TRBJ1-1,-,TRBV19,-,TGTGCCAGTAGTCTCGCGGAGAACACTGAAGCTTTCTTT,CASSLAENTEAFF
TRBJ1-2,TRBD1,TRBV6-6,-,TGTGCCAGCAGTTATTATCCGGGACAGACTAACTATGGCTACACCTTC,CASSYYPGQTNYGYTF
TRBJ1-6,-,TRBV19,-,TGTGCCACCACCGGGACACCGAATAATTCACCCCTCCACTTT,CATTGTPNNSPLHF
TRBJ2-7,-,TRBV7-2,-,TGTGCCAGCAGCTTAGCGGGAGCATTCTACCCGTCCTACGAGCAGTACTTC,CASSLAGAFYPSYEQYF
TRBJ1-1,-,TRBV21-1,once,TGTGCCAGCAGGGTGGTGGTCCTGGACAGGTATAATATCGGGAACACTGAAGCTTTCTTT,CASRVVVLDRYNIGNTEAFF
TRBJ1-4,-,TRBV5-1,-,TGCGCCAGCAGCCAAGGGAGTGGGCCCCCGAATGAAAAACTGTTTTTT,CASSQGSGPPNEKLFF
TRBJ1-4,TRBD1,TRBV7-9,-,TGTGCCAGCAGCTGGACAGGGTACCTCTCTGAAAAACTGTTTTTT,CASSWTGYLSEKLFF
TRBJ1-2,-,TRBV7-9,-,TGTGCCAGCAGCTCTCCGGACAGCTATGGCTACACCTTC,CASSSPDSYGYTF
TRBJ1-2,TRBD1,TRBV10-1,-,TGCGCCAGCAGTGAGTCGACAGGGCCCTCCTATGGCTACACCTTC,CASSESTGPSYGYTF
TRBJ1-6,-,TRBV5-1,-,TGCGCCAGCAGCTTCCGTCATAATTCACCCCTCCACTTT,CASSFRHNSPLHF
TRBJ1-1,-,TRBV5-5,-,TGTGCCAGCAGCTTTGACAGGAATACTGAAGCTTTCTTT,CASSFDRNTEAFF
TRBJ1-1,-,TRBV6-2/TRBV6-3,-,TGTGCCAGCAGCCCCGCCAATAAACCGACAGGGAACACTGAAGCTTTCTTT,CASSPANKPTGNTEAFF
TRBJ2-1,TRBD2,TRBV4-1,-,TGCGCCAGCAGCCAAGCTAGCGGGGGATACAATGAGCAGTTCTTC,CASSQASGGYNEQFF
TRBJ2-7,-,TRBV5-1,-,TGCGCCAGCAGCTGGGGGGAACCAAGGGAGCAGTACTTC,CASSWGEPREQYF
TRBJ1-5,-,TRBV19,-,TGTGCCAGTAGTACCTCCGGTTGGAGCAATCAGCCCCAGCATTTT,CASSTSGWSNQPQHF
TRBJ1-1,-,TRBV19,once,TGTGCCACCCTGGGACTCCGAGCTTTCTTT,CATLGLRAFF
TRBJ2-5,-,TRBV5-1,-,TGCGCCAGCAGCCGGGGTTACATGGGAGAGACCCAGTACTTC,CASSRGYMGETQYF
TRBJ2-1,-,TRBV11-3,-,TGTGCCAGCAGCCATAGACTAGAGGAGCAGTTCTTC,CASSHRLEEQFF
TRBJ1-6,-,TRBV27,-,TGTGCCAGCAGTTTCGGATACAGAGAACCACCCCTCCACTTT,CASSFGYREPPLHF
TRBJ2-3,TRBD1,TRBV5-4,-,TGTGCCAGCAGCCCCCCGGGGGACAGGGGTAGTAAAGATACGCAGTATTTT,CASSPPGDRGSKDTQYF
TRBJ1-5,-,TRBV6-5,-,TGTGCCAGCAGACAGGGTATCGATCAGCCCCAGCATTTT,CASRQGIDQPQHF
TRBJ1-5,TRBD1,TRBV15,-,TGTGCCACCAAGGACAGGGGCGGGGGTAAGCCCCAGCATTTT,CATKDRGGGKPQHF
TRBJ1-5,-,TRBV5-1,once,TGCGCCAGCAGCTTGTGGCATAGCAATCAGCCCCAGCATTTT,CASSLWHSNQPQHF
TRBJ1-2,-,TRBV5-1,-,TGCGCCAGCAGCCCCCAGACAGGCTATAGTAACTATGGCTACACCTTC,CASSPQTGYSNYGYTF
TRBJ1-3,-,TRBV6-5,-,TGTGCCAGCAGTTCTGAGCTGGCTGGAAACACCATATATTTT,CASSSELAGNTIYF
TRBJ2-2,-,TRBV18,-,TGTGCCAGCTCACCCCCGGTCGTATCGTACGGGGAGCTGTTTTTT,CASSPPVVSYGELFF
TRBJ1-3,-,TRBV4-1,-,TGCGCCAGCAGCCAAGTCGGGGGGGCGTCTGGAAACACCATATATTTT,CASSQVGGASGNTIYF
TRBJ1-5,-,TRBV3-1/TRBV3-2,-,TGTGCCAGCAGCCAAGATCGGGGTCAGCCCCAGCATTTT,CASSQDRGQPQHF
TRBJ2-3,TRBD2,TRBV11-2,-,TGTGCCAGCAGCTTAGTACTAGCGGGGGGCACAGATACGCAGTATTTT,CASSLVLAGGTDTQYF
TRBJ1-5,-,TRBV6-5,-,TGTGCCAGCAGTTTGGACAGTTATCAGCCCCAGCATTTT,CASSLDSYQPQHF
TRBJ1-6,-,TRBV9,-,TGTGCCAGCAGCGCCCAGGGACATAGTAATTCACCCCTCCACTTT,CASSAQGHSNSPLHF
TRBJ2-1,TRBD2,TRBV4-2,-,TGTGCCAGCAGCCAAGTCCCCAGCGGGGGGAGTAATGAGCAGTTCTTC,CASSQVPSGGSNEQFF
TRBJ1-4,TRBD1,TRBV2,-,TGTGCCAGCGGGCCCCAGACAGGGTTGACTAATGAAAAACTGTTTTTT,CASGPQTGLTNEKLFF